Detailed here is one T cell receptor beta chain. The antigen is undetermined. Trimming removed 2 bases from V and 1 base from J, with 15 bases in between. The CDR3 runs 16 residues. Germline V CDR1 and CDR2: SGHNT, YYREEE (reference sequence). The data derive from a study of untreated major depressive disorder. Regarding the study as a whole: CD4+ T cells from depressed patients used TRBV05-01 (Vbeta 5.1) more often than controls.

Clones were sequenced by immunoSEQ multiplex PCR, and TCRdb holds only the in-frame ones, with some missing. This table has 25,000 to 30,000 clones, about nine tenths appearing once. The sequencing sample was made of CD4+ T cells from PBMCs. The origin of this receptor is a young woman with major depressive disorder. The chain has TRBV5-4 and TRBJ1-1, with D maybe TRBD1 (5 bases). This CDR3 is CASSFEAGRGNTEAFF. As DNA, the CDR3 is TGTGCCAGCAGCTTTGAGGCAGGGAGAGGGAACACTGAAGCTTTCTTT.